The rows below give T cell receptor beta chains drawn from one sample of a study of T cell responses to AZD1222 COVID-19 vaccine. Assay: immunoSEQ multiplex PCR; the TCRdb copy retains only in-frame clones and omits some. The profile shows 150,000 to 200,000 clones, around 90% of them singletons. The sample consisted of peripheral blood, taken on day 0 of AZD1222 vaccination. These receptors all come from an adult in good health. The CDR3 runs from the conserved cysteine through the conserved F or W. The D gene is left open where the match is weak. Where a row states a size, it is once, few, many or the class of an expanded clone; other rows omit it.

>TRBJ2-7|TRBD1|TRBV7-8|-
CASSPPRRTGVREQYF
TGTGCCAGCAGCCCTCCAAGGAGGACAGGGGTCCGCGAGCAGTACTTC
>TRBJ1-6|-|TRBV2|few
CASSSSNSPLHF
TGTGCCAGCTCCAGTTCCAATTCACCCCTCCACTTT
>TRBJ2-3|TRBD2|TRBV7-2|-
CASSFPPGGATDTQYF
TGTGCCAGCAGCTTCCCCCCCGGGGGGGCAACAGATACGCAGTATTTT
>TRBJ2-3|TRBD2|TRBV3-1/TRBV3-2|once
CASSPTSGSTDTQYF
TGTGCCAGCAGCCCTACTAGCGGGAGCACAGATACGCAGTATTTT
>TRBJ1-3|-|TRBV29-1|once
CSVSQMDGNTIYF
TGCAGCGTAAGCCAGATGGACGGAAACACCATATATTTT
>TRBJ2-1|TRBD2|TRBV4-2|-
CASSHLLAGSYNEQFF
TGTGCCAGCAGCCATCTTCTAGCGGGTTCCTACAATGAGCAGTTCTTC
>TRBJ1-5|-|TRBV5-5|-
CASSPGTYLKVGNQPQHF
TGTGCCAGCAGCCCCGGGACATATTTGAAAGTAGGCAATCAGCCCCAGCATTTT
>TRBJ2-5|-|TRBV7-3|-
CASSLLAGMGETQYF
TGTGCCAGCAGCTTACTAGCAGGGATGGGAGAGACCCAGTACTTC
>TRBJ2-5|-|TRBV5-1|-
CASSLVVRTESKETQYF
TGCGCCAGCAGCTTGGTGGTCCGTACGGAGTCGAAAGAGACCCAGTACTTC
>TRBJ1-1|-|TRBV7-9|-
CASSPTPGNTEAFF
TGTGCCAGCAGTCCGACTCCGGGAAACACTGAAGCTTTCTTT
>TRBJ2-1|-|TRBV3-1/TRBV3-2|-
CASSQKRSSSYNEQFF
TGTGCCAGCAGCCAAAAGCGCTCGAGCTCCTACAATGAGCAGTTCTTC
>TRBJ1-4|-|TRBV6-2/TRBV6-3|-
CASSYGVPAREKLFF
TGTGCCAGCAGTTACGGAGTCCCCGCGCGGGAAAAACTGTTTTTT
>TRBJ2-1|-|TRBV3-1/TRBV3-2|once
CASSQDRSASNEQFF
TGTGCCAGCAGCCAAGATAGGAGTGCTTCCAATGAGCAGTTCTTC
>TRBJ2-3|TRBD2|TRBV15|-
CATSRDRGGQDTQYF
TGTGCCACCAGCAGAGATCGGGGGGGGCAGGATACGCAGTATTTT
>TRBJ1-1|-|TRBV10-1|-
CASSDSGTHTEAFF
TGCGCCAGCAGTGACTCAGGGACACACACTGAAGCTTTCTTT
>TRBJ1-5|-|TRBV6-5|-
CASSPDMRVQPQHF
TGTGCCAGCAGTCCCGATATGAGGGTCCAGCCCCAGCATTTT
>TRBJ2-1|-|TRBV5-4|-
CASSFSQGYNEQFF
TGTGCCAGCAGCTTTTCTCAGGGTTACAATGAGCAGTTCTTC
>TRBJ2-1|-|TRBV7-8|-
CASSLGGLNEQFF
TGTGCCAGCAGCTTAGGGGGCCTCAATGAGCAGTTCTTC
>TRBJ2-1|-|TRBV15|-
CATSRGGPRGNEQFF
TGTGCCACCAGCAGAGGGGGCCCTAGGGGCAATGAGCAGTTCTTC
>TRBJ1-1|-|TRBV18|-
CASSPSGADTEAFF
TGTGCCAGCTCACCATCCGGGGCTGACACTGAAGCTTTCTTT
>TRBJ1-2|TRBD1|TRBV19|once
CASSIRQGGHGYTF
TGTGCCAGTAGTATTCGACAGGGCGGGCATGGCTACACCTTC
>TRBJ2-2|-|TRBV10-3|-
CAISEFGTTGELFF
TGTGCCATCAGTGAGTTCGGAACAACCGGGGAGCTGTTTTTT
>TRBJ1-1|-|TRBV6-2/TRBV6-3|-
CASSPRVTEAFF
TGTGCCAGCAGTCCCAGGGTTACTGAAGCTTTCTTT
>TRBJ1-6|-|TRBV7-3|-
CASRSGLSNSPLHF
TGTGCCAGCAGATCGGGACTGTCTAATTCACCCCTCCACTTT
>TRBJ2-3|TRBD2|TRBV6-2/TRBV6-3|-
CASSYYLGASGTKTDTQYF
TGTGCCAGCAGTTATTATCTCGGAGCTAGCGGGACCAAGACAGATACGCAGTATTTT
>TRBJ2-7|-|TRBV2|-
CASSESTAYEQYF
TGTGCCAGCAGTGAATCGACAGCCTACGAGCAGTACTTC
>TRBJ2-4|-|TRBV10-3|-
CAISQGGNIQYF
TGTGCCATCAGCCAGGGGGGAAACATTCAGTACTTC
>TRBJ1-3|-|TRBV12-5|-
CASGLTGLSGNTIYF
TGTGCTAGTGGTTTGACAGGACTCTCTGGAAACACCATATATTTT
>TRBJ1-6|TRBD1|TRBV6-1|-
CASSEAAGGYSPLHF
TGTGCCAGCAGTGAAGCAGCAGGGGGGTATTCACCCCTCCACTTT
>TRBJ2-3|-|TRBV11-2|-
CASSFRLGGDTQYF
TGTGCCAGCAGCTTTAGGCTAGGCGGAGATACGCAGTATTTT
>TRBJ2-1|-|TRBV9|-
CASSVADISGIYNEQFF
TGTGCCAGCAGCGTAGCTGATATTAGTGGGATATACAATGAGCAGTTCTTC
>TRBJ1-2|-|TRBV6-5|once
CASSPSGRMAYGYTF
TGTGCCAGCAGTCCCTCGGGGCGGATGGCCTATGGCTACACCTTC
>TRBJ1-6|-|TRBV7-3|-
CASSLMRGNSPLHF
TGTGCCAGCAGCTTAATGCGCGGCAATTCACCCCTCCACTTT
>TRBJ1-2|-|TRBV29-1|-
CSVAGRNYYGYTF
TGCAGCGTCGCCGGGAGAAACTACTATGGCTACACCTTC
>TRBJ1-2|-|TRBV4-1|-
CASSQATGQANYGYTF
TGCGCCAGCAGCCAAGCTACAGGGCAGGCTAACTATGGCTACACCTTC
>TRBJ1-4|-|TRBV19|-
CASSISTNEKLFF
TGTGCCAGTAGTATCTCAACTAATGAAAAACTGTTTTTT
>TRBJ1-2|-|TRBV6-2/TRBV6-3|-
CASSYGRGHYGYTF
TGTGCCAGCAGTTACGGCAGGGGACACTATGGCTACACCTTC
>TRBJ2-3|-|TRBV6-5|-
CASRGSTDTQYF
TGTGCCAGCAGGGGCAGCACAGATACGCAGTATTTT
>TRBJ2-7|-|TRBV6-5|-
CASSPTVTLYEQYF
TGTGCCAGCTCCCCCACGGTCACACTCTACGAGCAGTACTTC
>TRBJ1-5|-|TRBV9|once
CASSPSGAQHF
TGTGCCAGCAGCCCGTCGGGAGCCCAGCATTTT